The T cell receptor beta chain described here comes from a study of CD8 T cells in Susac syndrome. The germline V gene encodes CDR1 MDHEN and CDR2 SYDVKM. V lost 3 bases to trimming and J lost 0 bases, with 9 bases between them. The CDR3 sequence is 15 residues long. Whole-study results and caveats: The study conceded that relatively few individuals underwent its TCR sequencing and HLA analysis.

Random hexamers primed reverse transcription of about 0.45 to 1 ug RNA. It was immunoSEQ multiplex PCR that amplified TCR beta CDR3 across 54 Vbeta and 13 Jbeta. A single record per CDR3 protein comes from TCRdb applying MiXCR to the immunoSEQ multiplex PCR reads. There are hundreds of thousands of distinct CDR3 sequences in the sample; 70% to 90% occur only once, and approximately 0.18% lies in the top ten. In blood CD8+ and CD4+ T cells, TCR beta underwent sequencing. The multiple sclerosis controls, all treatment-naive patients, had relapsing-remitting disease that was stable or active. As to this clonotype: No antigen is known for it.

Sequencing was performed on CD8+ T cells from PBMCs. This clonotype was obtained from a human donor with multiple sclerosis. V usage is TRBV28 and J usage is TRBJ2-1; D is undetermined. This CDR3 reads CASSLVVSSYNEQFF. CDR3 DNA: TGTGCCAGCAGTTTGGTGGTAAGCTCCTACAATGAGCAGTTCTTC. Complete variable domain (other parts from reference TRBV28 and TRBJ2-1): DVKVTQSSRYLVKRTGEKVFLECVQDMDHENMFWYRQDPGLGLRLIYFSYDVKMKEKGDIPEGYSVSREKKERFSLILESASTNQTSMYLCASSLVVSSYNEQFFGPGTRLTVL.